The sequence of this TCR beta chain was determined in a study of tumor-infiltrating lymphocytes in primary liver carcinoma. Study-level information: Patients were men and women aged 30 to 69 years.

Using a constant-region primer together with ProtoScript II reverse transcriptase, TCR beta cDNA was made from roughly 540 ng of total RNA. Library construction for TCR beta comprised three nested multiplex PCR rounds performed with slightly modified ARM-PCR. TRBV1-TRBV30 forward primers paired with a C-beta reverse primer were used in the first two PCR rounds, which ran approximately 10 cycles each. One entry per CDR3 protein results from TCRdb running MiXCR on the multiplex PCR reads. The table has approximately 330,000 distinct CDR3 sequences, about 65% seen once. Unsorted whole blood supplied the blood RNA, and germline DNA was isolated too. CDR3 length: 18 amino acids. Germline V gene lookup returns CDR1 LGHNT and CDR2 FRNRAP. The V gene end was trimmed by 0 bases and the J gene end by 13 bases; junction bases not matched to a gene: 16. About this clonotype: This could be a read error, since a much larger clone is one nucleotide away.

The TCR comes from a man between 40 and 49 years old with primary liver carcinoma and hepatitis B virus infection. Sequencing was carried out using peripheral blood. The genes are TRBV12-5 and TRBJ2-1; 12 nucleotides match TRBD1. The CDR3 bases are TGTGCTAGTGGTTTGGTCCTAGTCCCGGGACAGGGGGCAGTAGATCAGTTCTTC. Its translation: CASGLVLVPGQGAVDQFF.